The 5 T cell receptor beta chains below come from one sample, sequenced in a study of blood T cell repertoires in COVID-19. Profiled with immunoSEQ multiplex PCR; TCRdb holds only in-frame clones, not every one. The data contain fewer than 250,000 clones, more than 75% of them singletons. The material sequenced was PBMCs or T cells enriched from blood (not recorded which). The receptors derive from a man aged 25-45 years in a cohort exposed to, infected with or recovered from COVID-19 (not recorded which).

The chain has TRBV7-8 and TRBJ1-5, with D possibly TRBD1 on 6 matching bases. Trimming removed 3 bases at V and 3 bases at J, with 9 bases between. The CDR3 covers 14 residues. CDR1 is SGHVS and CDR2 is FQNEAQ in the germline V gene. The CDR3 loop is CASSLDSYNQPQHF. CDR3 coding DNA: TGTGCCAGCAGCTTGGACAGCTACAATCAGCCCCAGCATTTT.

DNA of the CDR3: TGTGCCAGCAGCGTAGCGGGAGGGGGAGGATATGGCTACACCTTC. Translating gives CASSVAGGGGYGYTF. This rearrangement joins TRBV9 to TRBJ1-2; tentatively, D is TRBD1 (6 bases). Germline CDR1 is SGDLS and CDR2 is YYNGEE. The CDR3 is 15 residues long. Trimming pared 0 bases from V and 5 bases from J, leaving 14 bases between.

The chain has TRBV7-9 and TRBJ2-2; 13 nucleotides match TRBD2. CDR1 is SEHNR and CDR2 is FQNEAQ in the germline V gene (reference sequence). This CDR3 region has 14 residues. V lost 8 bases and J lost 5; bases outside the gene matches: 2. CDR3 residues: CASGLAGVTGELFF. The CDR3 DNA reads as TGTGCCAGCGGACTAGCGGGAGTAACCGGGGAGCTGTTTTTT.

In its sample, this clone was seen many times. The CDR3 protein is CASSTNKLVEYF. The CDR3 DNA reads TGTGCCAGCAGTACTAACAAACTGGTGGAGTACTTC. The V and J genes are TRBV28 and TRBJ2-7, with unresolved D. Trimming stripped 5 bases from V and 11 bases from J, with 16 bases between. The germline V gene has CDR1 MDHEN and CDR2 SYDVKM. The CDR3 is 12 residues long.

This chain uses TRBV28 with TRBJ1-3; 8 nucleotides agree with TRBD1. CDR1 is MDHEN and CDR2 is SYDVKM in the germline V gene. The CDR3 is 19 residues long. The trim removed 5 bases at V and 2 bases at J, leaving 17 bases unmatched. The CDR3 protein is CASSPPSGQGLKAGNTIYF. CDR3 sequence (DNA): TGTGCCAGCAGTCCGCCTTCCGGACAGGGATTGAAAGCTGGAAACACCATATATTTT.